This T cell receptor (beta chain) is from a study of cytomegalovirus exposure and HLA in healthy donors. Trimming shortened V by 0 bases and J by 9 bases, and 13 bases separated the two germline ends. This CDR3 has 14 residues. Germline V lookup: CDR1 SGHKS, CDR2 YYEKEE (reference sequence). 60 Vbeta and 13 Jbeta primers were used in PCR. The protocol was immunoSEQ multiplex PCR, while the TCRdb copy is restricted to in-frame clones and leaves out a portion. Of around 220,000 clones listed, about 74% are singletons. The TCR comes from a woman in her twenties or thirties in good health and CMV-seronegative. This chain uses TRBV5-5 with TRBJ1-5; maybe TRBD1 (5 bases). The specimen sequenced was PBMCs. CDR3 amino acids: CASSLVDRGWPQHF. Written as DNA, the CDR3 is TGTGCCAGCAGCTTGGTGGACCGGGGGTGGCCCCAGCATTTT.